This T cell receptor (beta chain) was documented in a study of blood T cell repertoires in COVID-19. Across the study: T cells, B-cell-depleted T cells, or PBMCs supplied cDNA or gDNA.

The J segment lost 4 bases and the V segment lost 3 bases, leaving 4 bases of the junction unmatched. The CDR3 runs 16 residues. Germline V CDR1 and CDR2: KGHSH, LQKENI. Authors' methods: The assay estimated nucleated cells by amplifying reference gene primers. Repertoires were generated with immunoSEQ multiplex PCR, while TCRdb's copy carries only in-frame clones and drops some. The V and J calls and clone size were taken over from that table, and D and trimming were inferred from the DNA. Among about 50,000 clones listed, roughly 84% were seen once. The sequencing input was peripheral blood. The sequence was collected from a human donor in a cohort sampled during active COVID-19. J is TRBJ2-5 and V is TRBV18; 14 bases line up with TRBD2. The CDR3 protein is CASSPAGLAGGETQYF. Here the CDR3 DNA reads TGTGCCAGCTCACCTGCCGGACTAGCGGGAGGAGAGACCCAGTACTTC.